Each of the 32 T cell receptor beta chains below was sequenced from the same sample in a study of blood T cell repertoires in COVID-19. Measured with immunoSEQ multiplex PCR; TCRdb has only the in-frame clones, and not every one. The repertoire includes hundreds of thousands of clones, approximately 89% of them detected once, and approximately 7.2% sits in the top ten. Sequenced sample: peripheral blood. These receptors were collected from a woman in her 30s who had recovered from COVID-19.

The rearrangement uses TRBV3-1 (or the pseudogene TRBV3-2) and TRBJ2-7; 8 bases agree with TRBD2. CDR1 is LGHDT, CDR2 YNNKEL, per germline (reference sequence). The CDR3 is 16 amino acids. The V gene end was trimmed by 0 bases and the J gene end by 3 bases; junction bases not matched to a gene: 7. The CDR3 DNA reads TGTGCCAGCAGCCAAGATGCAAGCGGGAGCCGCTACGAGCAGTACTTC. It translates to CASSQDASGSRYEQYF.

The genes are TRBV2 and TRBJ2-2; D possibly corresponds to TRBD1 (5 bases). The CDR3 contains 13 residues. Germline values: CDR1 SNHLY, CDR2 FYNNEI. Trimming took 6 bases from V and 5 from J, leaving 10 bases between them. CDR3 DNA: TGTGCCAGCAGCAGACAGCTTACCGGGGAGCTGTTTTTT. It codes for CASSRQLTGELFF.

The table lists this clone with a count of one. The J gene is TRBJ2-6, the V gene TRBV5-1, with TRBD1 matching over 8 bases. CDR1 is SGHRS and CDR2 is YFSETQ in the germline V gene. The length of the CDR3 is 16 residues. Trimming took 3 bases from V and 0 from J; bases not matched to a gene: 2. The CDR3 nucleotides read TGCGCCAGCAGCTGGGGACAGGACTCTGGGGCCAACGTCCTGACTTTC. Translation: CASSWGQDSGANVLTF.

The V call is TRBV12-3 or TRBV12-4, the J call TRBJ2-7, with TRBD1 matching over 7 bases. The CDR3 extends over 13 amino acids. V was pared by 6 bases and J by 6 bases, with 8 bases of the junction left unmatched. CDR3 protein: CASSLRTGTEQYF. Here the CDR3 DNA reads TGTGCCAGCAGCCTACGGACAGGCACCGAGCAGTACTTC.

The chain employs TRBV18 and TRBJ2-5; 7 nucleotides match TRBD1. Germline CDR1 reads KGHSH; CDR2 reads LQKENI. The CDR3 consists of 14 residues. The junction had 2 bases not matched to a gene; V was cut back by 3 bases and J by 1 base. CDR3 coding DNA: TGTGCCAGCTCACCCGGGACAGCCCAAGAGACCCAGTACTTC. Translating it yields CASSPGTAQETQYF. Based on the CDR3 plus reference TRBV18 and TRBJ2-5, the full variable domain is NAGVMQNPRHLVRRRGQEARLRCSPMKGHSHVYWYRQLPEEGLKFMVYLQKENIIDESGMPKERFSAEFPKEGPSILRIQQVVRGDSAAYFCASSPGTAQETQYFGPGTRLLVL.

This chain links TRBV28 with TRBJ1-2; no clear D. Per germline, CDR1 MDHEN and CDR2 SYDVKM. This CDR3 has 16 residues. Between the trimmed V and J ends, which lost 6 bases and 4 bases, there was a span of 21 bases. The CDR3 sequence is CASSPLLARTLYGYTF. The CDR3 coding sequence is TGTGCCAGCAGCCCCTTGTTGGCACGCACCCTCTATGGCTACACCTTC.

This chain links TRBV6-5 with TRBJ1-4; TRBD1 matches 11 bases. The CDR3 spans 14 residues. J gave up 7 bases and V 6 bases, and 4 bases lay outside the gene matches. Germline-derived CDR1 and CDR2 are MNHEY and SVGAGI. CDR3 loop: CASRTGQGAEKLFF. DNA for the CDR3: TGTGCCAGCAGGACCGGACAGGGGGCTGAAAAACTGTTTTTT.

V usage is TRBV3-1 (or the pseudogene TRBV3-2) and J usage is TRBJ2-1, with D perhaps TRBD2 (5 bases). This CDR3 region has 13 residues. V lost 7 bases to trimming and J lost 4 bases, with 11 bases between them. Germline assignment: CDR1 LGHDT and CDR2 YNNKEL (reference sequence). CDR3 nucleotide sequence: TGTGCCAGCACCGAGGGAGATTACAATGAGCAGTTCTTC. Translated, it gives CASTEGDYNEQFF.

This sequence joins TRBV27 and TRBJ1-1, with TRBD1 matching 9 bases. Germline CDR1 MNHEY, CDR2 SMNVEV (reference sequence). This CDR3 region has 16 residues. J was trimmed by 0 bases and V by 7 bases; bases with no gene match: 9. CDR3 nucleotides: TGTGCCAGCATAAGGAATACAGGGGGCCTGAACACTGAAGCTTTCTTT. It is translated as CASIRNTGGLNTEAFF.

The chain is built from TRBV23-1 and TRBJ1-3; D is ambiguous. TRBV23-1 qualifies as an ORF whose function is uncertain. Trimming left V 0 bases short and J 2 bases short, with 5 bases between. The CDR3 is 14 amino acids. Written as DNA, the CDR3 is TGCGCCAGCAGTCAATCCCATCCTGGAAACACCATATATTTT. It is translated as CASSQSHPGNTIYF.

CDR3 nucleotides: TGTGCCTGGAGTTCCACAGAGAAGATGGTGGGCACTGAAGCTTTCTTT. This sequence encodes CAWSSTEKMVGTEAFF. The chain uses TRBV30 and TRBJ1-1; the D is unclear. Germline V lookup: CDR1 GTSNPN, CDR2 SVGIG (reference sequence). V lost 2 bases and J lost 4, with 20 bases in between. The CDR3 loop spans 16 amino acids.

This chain links TRBV7-6 with TRBJ1-2, with D possibly matching TRBD1 (5 bases). Trimming cost V 4 bases and J 4 bases, with 13 bases left between them. Germline V gives CDR1 SGHVS, CDR2 FNYEAQ. The CDR3 covers 14 residues. In DNA form, the CDR3 reads TGTGCCAGCAGCTCAGGTGACAGTAGCTATGGCTACACCTTC. Translation gives CASSSGDSSYGYTF.

The chain couples TRBV5-1 to TRBJ2-5; TRBD1 matches 9 bases. The V segment lost 4 bases and the J segment 5 bases; nucleotides outside the gene matches: 9. Germline values: CDR1 SGHRS, CDR2 YFSETQ. CDR3 length equals 15 residues. The CDR3 loop reads CASSGTDRGFETQYF. Written as DNA, the CDR3 is TGCGCCAGCAGCGGGACAGACAGGGGGTTCGAGACCCAGTACTTC.

The chain carries TRBV28 and TRBJ2-5, with D unresolved. This CDR3 contains 15 residues. V was pared by 1 base and J by 1 base, with 10 bases between. Germline loops: CDR1 MDHEN, CDR2 SYDVKM. In DNA, the CDR3 is TGTGCCAGCAGTTTATTGAACAGCCTCCAAGAGACCCAGTACTTC. Translated: CASSLLNSLQETQYF.

V usage is TRBV11-2 and J usage is TRBJ2-5; D not resolved. CDR3 length: 13 residues. V was shortened by 0 bases and J by 4 bases, with 6 bases between the two germline ends. The V gene's germline CDR1 is SGHAT and CDR2 FQNNGV. The CDR3 spells CASSLEIRETQYF. DNA for the CDR3: TGTGCCAGCAGCTTAGAAATCCGAGAGACCCAGTACTTC.

This chain uses TRBV28 with TRBJ2-1, with TRBD1 matching 7 bases. The V and J ends lost 4 bases and 0 bases, in that order; junction bases with no gene match: 6. CDR3 length: 16 residues. The V gene's germline CDR1 is MDHEN and CDR2 SYDVKM. CDR3 sequence: CASSSTGLSSYNEQFF. In DNA, the CDR3 is TGTGCCAGCAGTTCGACAGGGTTATCCTCCTACAATGAGCAGTTCTTC. Full variable domain (missing parts from reference TRBV28 and TRBJ2-1): DVKVTQSSRYLVKRTGEKVFLECVQDMDHENMFWYRQDPGLGLRLIYFSYDVKMKEKGDIPEGYSVSREKKERFSLILESASTNQTSMYLCASSSTGLSSYNEQFFGPGTRLTVL.

The rearrangement uses TRBV6-5 and TRBJ1-1; the D gene is possibly TRBD1 (6 bases). V shed 5 bases and J shed 1 base, with 14 bases lying between them. The CDR3 extends over 15 amino acids. Per germline, CDR1 MNHEY and CDR2 SVGAGI. The CDR3 DNA reads as TGTGCCAGCAGTAGCCCCAGGACAGCGAACACTGAAGCTTTCTTT. Translation: CASSSPRTANTEAFF.

This chain links TRBV18 with TRBJ1-3; possibly TRBD1 for D (6 bases). The germline V gene encodes CDR1 KGHSH and CDR2 LQKENI. Trimming shortened V by 3 bases and J by 2 bases, and 14 bases separated the two germline ends. CDR3 length: 16 residues. The CDR3: CASSPRGQLAGNTIYF. CDR3 nucleotide sequence: TGTGCCAGCTCACCCCGTGGACAGCTTGCTGGAAACACCATATATTTT.

The chain recombines TRBV6-5 with TRBJ2-2; weak D call: TRBD2 (5 bases). The V gene's germline CDR1 is MNHEY and CDR2 SVGAGI. The germline V and J ends were trimmed by 4 bases and 8 bases, with 11 bases remaining between them. The CDR3 is made up of 13 amino acids. This CDR3 is CASSSPGWGELFF. The CDR3 DNA follows: TGTGCCAGCAGTTCTCCGGGGTGGGGGGAGCTGTTTTTT.

The rearrangement joins TRBV29-1 to TRBJ1-5, with TRBD1 matching 8 bases. J gave up 6 bases and V 1 base, and 5 bases lay outside the gene matches. There are 14 residues in the CDR3. CDR1 is SQVTM and CDR2 is ANQGSEA in the germline V gene. This CDR3 is CSVEGTGRGQPQHF. CDR3 in DNA: TGCAGCGTTGAAGGGACAGGGAGGGGTCAGCCCCAGCATTTT.

The chain is built from TRBV28 and TRBJ2-1, with TRBD2 identical over 16 bases. Trimming took 5 bases from V and 2 from J; bases not matched to a gene: 6. Germline V gene sequence: CDR1 MDHEN, CDR2 SYDVKM. The CDR3 has 18 amino acids. This CDR3 reads CASSKGLAGGLTYNEQFF. In DNA, the CDR3 is TGTGCCAGCAGTAAGGGACTAGCGGGGGGGCTGACCTACAATGAGCAGTTCTTC.

The chain combines TRBV5-1 with TRBJ2-1; TRBD1 agrees at 9 bases. Germline V gene data show CDR1 as SGHRS and CDR2 as YFSETQ. V lost 4 bases to trimming and J lost 9 bases; unmatched junction nucleotides: 11. The CDR3 runs to 15 residues. Written as DNA, the CDR3 is TGCGCCAGCAGCACTGGACAGGGGATACTACTTGAGCAGTTCTTC. This sequence encodes CASSTGQGILLEQFF.

The rearrangement links TRBV18 to TRBJ2-7; 9 bases line up with TRBD1. Trimming removed 6 bases from V and 4 bases from J; junction bases left unmatched: 7. Germline-derived CDR1 and CDR2 are KGHSH and LQKENI. The CDR3 is made up of 14 amino acids. CDR3 region: CASSPGTGKYEQYF. The CDR3 nucleotides read TGTGCCAGCTCCCCCGGGACAGGGAAATACGAGCAGTACTTC.

This clone was recorded once. The V call is TRBV5-4, the J call TRBJ2-7, with TRBD2 identical over 7 bases. Germline CDR1 and CDR2: SGHNT and YYREEE (reference sequence). V shed 1 base, J shed 4 bases, and the junction held 5 bases outside the gene matches. The CDR3 extends over 14 amino acids. CDR3 bases: TGTGCCAGCAGCTTGTCAGGCGGGGGATACGAGCAGTACTTC. Translation: CASSLSGGGYEQYF. Based on the CDR3 plus reference TRBV5-4 and TRBJ2-7, the full variable domain is ETGVTQSPTHLIKTRGQQVTLRCSSQSGHNTVSWYQQALGQGPQFIFQYYREEENGRGNFPPRFSGLQFPNYSSELNVNALELDDSALYLCASSLSGGGYEQYFGPGTRLTVT.

The chain couples TRBV7-6 to TRBJ2-7; D is perhaps TRBD1 (6 bases). This CDR3 comprises 14 residues. V was cut by 5 bases and J by 3 bases, with 14 bases left in between. CDR1 is SGHVS, CDR2 FNYEAQ, per germline. The CDR3 region has the DNA TGTGCCAGCAGCCTTACGGGACAAGTCTACGAGCAGTACTTC. As protein: CASSLTGQVYEQYF.

The chain has TRBV2 and TRBJ1-1; D remains ambiguous. This CDR3 is built from 18 residues. Between the trimmed V and J ends, which lost 3 bases and 1 base, there was a span of 21 bases. CDR1 and CDR2 from the germline V gene are SNHLY and FYNNEI. The CDR3 region is CASSDVAGYTKKNTEAFF. The CDR3 DNA reads TGTGCCAGCAGTGATGTAGCTGGATACACCAAAAAGAACACTGAAGCTTTCTTT. Supplemented by reference TRBV2 and TRBJ1-1, the full variable domain reads EPEVTQTPSHQVTQMGQEVILRCVPISNHLYFYWYRQILGQKVEFLVSFYNNEISEKSEIFDDQFSVERPDGSNFTLKIRSTKLEDSAMYFCASSDVAGYTKKNTEAFFGQGTRLTVV.

This rearrangement joins TRBV7-2 to TRBJ1-1; D possibly corresponds to TRBD1 (5 bases). Germline V gives CDR1 SGHTA, CDR2 FQGNSA. The CDR3 is 16 amino acids. Trimming took off 2 bases at V and 4 bases at J, with 17 bases between the two ends. CDR3 nucleotides: TGTGCCAGCAGCTTATCGTCTGGGACGGAGGGCACTGAAGCTTTCTTT. As protein: CASSLSSGTEGTEAFF.

The V and J genes are TRBV5-1 and TRBJ2-2; 9 bases align to TRBD2. From germline, CDR1 is SGHRS and CDR2 YFSETQ. Trimming took 6 bases from V and 5 from J; bases not matched to a gene: 8. The CDR3 runs 15 residues. This chain's CDR3 is CASMEASGVTGELFF. The CDR3 region has the DNA TGCGCCAGCATGGAGGCTAGCGGGGTGACCGGGGAGCTGTTTTTT.

The J gene is TRBJ1-5, the V gene TRBV19; maybe TRBD1 (5 bases). The V end was cut by 1 base, the J end by 7 bases, with 17 bases between. Germline CDR1 is LNHDA and CDR2 is SQIVND (reference sequence). The length of the CDR3 is 16 residues. CDR3 sequence reads: CASSIAGEGRRQPQHF. CDR3 bases: TGTGCCAGTAGTATAGCAGGTGAGGGGAGGAGGCAGCCCCAGCATTTT.

This clone was detected only once. The sample has other DNA sequences that encode this CDR3 too. The chain combines TRBV28 with TRBJ1-4; weak D call: TRBD1 (5 bases). This CDR3 has 14 residues. V was cut by 6 bases and J by 0 bases, with 8 bases left in between. Germline V gene sequence: CDR1 MDHEN, CDR2 SYDVKM. The CDR3 sequence: CASSPRATNEKLFF. DNA of the CDR3: TGTGCCAGCAGCCCCAGGGCAACTAATGAAAAACTGTTTTTT.

The chain couples TRBV5-3 to TRBJ2-3, with 12 bases fitting TRBD2. TRBV5-3 is known as an ORF, though its function is uncertain. The CDR3 has 17 amino acids. Germline trimming cut 4 bases from V and 2 bases from J; bases unmatched to any gene: 8. The CDR3 sequence is CARSPGLAGIFTDTQYF. CDR3 DNA sequence: TGTGCCAGAAGCCCTGGACTAGCGGGGATCTTCACAGATACGCAGTATTTT.

The chain has TRBV5-1 and TRBJ1-3, with TRBD1 matching 7 bases. This CDR3 contains 15 residues. In germline, CDR1 is SGHRS, CDR2 YFSETQ. Trimming removed 4 bases from V and 0 bases from J; junction bases left unmatched: 4. The chain's CDR3 is CASSVGQISGNTIYF. The CDR3 coding sequence is TGCGCCAGCAGCGTGGGACAGATCTCTGGAAACACCATATATTTT.